The sequence of this T cell receptor beta chain was determined in a study of T cell repertoires in cytomegalovirus infection. Notes on the study in general: The study found HLA-C-restricted CMV-specific TCR beta clonotypes dominating the ex vivo response.

MiXCR, applied by TCRdb to the reads, yields one record per CDR3 protein. The table includes about 530,000 distinct CDR3 sequences, more than 20% detected once. This clonotype has at least ten counts. Antigen: not known. Trimming removed 1 base at V and 15 bases at J, with 16 bases between. CDR3 length equals 13 residues. Germline V gene lookup returns CDR1 LGHNT and CDR2 FRNRAP. The rearrangement links TRBV12-5 to TRBJ2-1; D not resolved. This TCR came from a human donor in good health (CMV status not recorded). Some clones in this sample may be carry-over from other donors' samples. Sequenced sample: PBMCs. CDR3 residues: CASGLGANSNLFF. The CDR3 DNA reads TGTGCTAGTGGTTTGGGGGCCAATAGTAATCTGTTCTTC.